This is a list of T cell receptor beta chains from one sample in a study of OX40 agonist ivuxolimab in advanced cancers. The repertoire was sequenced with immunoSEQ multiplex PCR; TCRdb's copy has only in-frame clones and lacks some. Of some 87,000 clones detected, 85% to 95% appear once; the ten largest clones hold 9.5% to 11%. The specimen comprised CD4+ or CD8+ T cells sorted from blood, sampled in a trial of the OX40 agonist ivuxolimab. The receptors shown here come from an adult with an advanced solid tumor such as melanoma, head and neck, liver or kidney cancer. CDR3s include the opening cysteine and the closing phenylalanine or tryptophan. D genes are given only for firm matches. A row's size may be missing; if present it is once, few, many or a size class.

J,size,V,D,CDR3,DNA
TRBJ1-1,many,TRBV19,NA,CASSIGGAEAFF,TGTGCCAGTAGTATCGGGGGAGCTGAAGCTTTCTTT
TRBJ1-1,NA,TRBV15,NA,CATSRDLREAEAFF,TGTGCCACCAGCAGAGACCTGCGCGAGGCTGAAGCTTTCTTT
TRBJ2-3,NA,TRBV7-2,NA,CASSLLQGLADTQYF,TGTGCCAGCAGCTTACTCCAGGGGTTGGCAGATACGCAGTATTTT
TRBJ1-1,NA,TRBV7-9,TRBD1,CASSPGTGLMNTEAFF,TGTGCCAGCAGCCCCGGGACAGGGCTTATGAACACTGAAGCTTTCTTT
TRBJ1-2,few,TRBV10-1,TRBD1,CASSGTGYGYTF,TGCGCCAGTTCCGGGACAGGCTATGGCTACACCTTC
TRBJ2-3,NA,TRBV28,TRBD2,CASSPGGTQADTQYF,TGTGCCAGCAGCCCCGGGGGGACGCAGGCCGATACGCAGTATTTT
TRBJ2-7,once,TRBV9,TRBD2,CASSAGTIAYEQYF,TGTGCCAGCAGCGCCGGGACTATTGCCTACGAGCAGTACTTC
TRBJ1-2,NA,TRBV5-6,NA,CASSLVSGASYGYTF,TGTGCCAGCAGCTTGGTGTCGGGGGCAAGCTATGGCTACACCTTC
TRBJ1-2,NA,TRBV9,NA,CASSERGYGYTF,TGTGCCAGCAGCGAGAGGGGCTATGGCTACACCTTC
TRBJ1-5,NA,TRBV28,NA,CASSLVQSLYQPQHF,TGTGCCAGCAGTTTGGTACAGTCTCTTTATCAGCCCCAGCATTTT
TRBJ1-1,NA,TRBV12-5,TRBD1,CASVQGGTEAFF,TGTGCTAGTGTCCAGGGGGGCACTGAAGCTTTCTTT
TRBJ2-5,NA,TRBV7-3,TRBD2,CASRPSIEPQREEQETQYF,TGTGCCAGCAGACCTAGTATCGAACCACAGCGGGAGGAACAAGAGACCCAGTACTTC
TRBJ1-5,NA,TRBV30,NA,CAWSVGSNQPQHF,TGTGCCTGGAGTGTAGGCAGCAATCAGCCCCAGCATTTT
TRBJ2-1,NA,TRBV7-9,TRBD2,CASSSGTSENNEQFF,TGTGCCAGCAGCTCCGGGACTAGCGAGAACAATGAGCAGTTCTTC
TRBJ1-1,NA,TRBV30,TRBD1,CAWSPRTGRTNTEAFF,TGTGCCTGGAGTCCCCGGACAGGGCGAACGAACACTGAAGCTTTCTTT
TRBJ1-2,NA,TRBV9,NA,CASSVEGQLNYGYTF,TGTGCCAGCAGCGTAGAAGGACAGCTTAACTATGGCTACACCTTC
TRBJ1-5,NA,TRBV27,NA,CASSLWGGNQPQHF,TGTGCCAGCAGTTTATGGGGGGGGAATCAGCCCCAGCATTTT
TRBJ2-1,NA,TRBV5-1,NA,CASSLGPQAYYNEQFF,TGCGCCAGCAGCTTGGGTCCGCAAGCATACTACAATGAGCAGTTCTTC
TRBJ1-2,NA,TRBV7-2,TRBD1,CASSPTSTGGAGYTF,TGTGCCAGCAGCCCGACCTCGACAGGGGGCGCGGGCTACACCTTC
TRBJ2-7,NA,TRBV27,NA,CASSLTGTPSSYEQYF,TGTGCCAGCAGTTTAACCGGGACACCCAGCTCCTACGAGCAGTACTTC
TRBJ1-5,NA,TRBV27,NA,CASSLLGDLGQPQHF,TGTGCCAGCAGTTTACTGGGGGACCTGGGTCAGCCCCAGCATTTT
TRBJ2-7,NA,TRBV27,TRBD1,CASSLRTGGYEQYF,TGTGCCAGCAGTTTAAGGACAGGGGGCTACGAGCAGTACTTC
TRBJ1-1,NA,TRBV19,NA,CASRGGVTEAFF,TGTGCCAGTAGGGGGGGGGTCACTGAAGCTTTCTTT
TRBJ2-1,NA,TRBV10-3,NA,CAISDPTPTAYNEQFF,TGTGCCATCAGTGACCCGACACCGACGGCCTACAATGAGCAGTTCTTC
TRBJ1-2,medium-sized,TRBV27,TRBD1,CASSTRGRSFYGYTF,TGTGCCAGCAGTACCAGGGGGCGCAGTTTCTATGGCTACACCTTC
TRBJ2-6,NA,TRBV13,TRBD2,CASSFYTSGRGTGANVLTF,TGTGCCAGCAGCTTCTACACTAGCGGGAGAGGCACTGGGGCCAACGTCCTGACTTTC
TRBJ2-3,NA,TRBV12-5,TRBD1,CASGLPWDRRIEDTQYF,TGTGCTAGTGGTTTGCCGTGGGACAGGCGAATTGAGGATACGCAGTATTTT
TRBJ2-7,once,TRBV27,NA,CASSLWGGSSYEQYF,TGTGCCAGCAGTTTATGGGGCGGTAGCTCCTACGAGCAGTACTTC
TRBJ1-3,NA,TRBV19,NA,CASSSRDTIYF,TGTGCCAGTAGTTCCCGGGACACCATATATTTT
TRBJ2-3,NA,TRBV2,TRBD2,CASSGLADTQYF,TGTGCCAGCAGTGGACTAGCCGATACGCAGTATTTT
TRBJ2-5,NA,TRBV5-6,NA,CASSLGGGQETQYF,TGTGCCAGCAGCTTGGGGGGCGGACAAGAGACCCAGTACTTC
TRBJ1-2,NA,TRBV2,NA,CASSDNRDQRLANYGYTF,TGTGCCAGCAGTGACAACCGGGACCAAAGGCTGGCTAACTATGGCTACACCTTC
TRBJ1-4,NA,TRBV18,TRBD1,CASSSTGGREKLFF,TGTGCCAGCTCCTCGACAGGGGGCCGAGAAAAACTGTTTTTT
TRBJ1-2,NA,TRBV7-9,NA,CASMGTADPNGYTF,TGTGCCAGCATGGGGACTGCCGACCCAAACGGCTACACCTTC
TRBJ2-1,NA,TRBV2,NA,CASSEPGLITYNEQFF,TGTGCCAGCAGTGAACCGGGACTGATAACCTACAATGAGCAGTTCTTC
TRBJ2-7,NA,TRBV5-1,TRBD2,CASSFSTSGTYEQYF,TGCGCCAGCAGCTTCTCGACTAGCGGCACCTACGAGCAGTACTTC
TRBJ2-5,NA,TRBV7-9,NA,CASSFSVETQYF,TGTGCCAGCAGCTTCTCGGTAGAGACCCAGTACTTC
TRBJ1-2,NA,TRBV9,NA,CASSTNQEGPDYGYTF,TGTGCCAGCAGCACAAACCAAGAAGGGCCGGACTATGGCTACACCTTC
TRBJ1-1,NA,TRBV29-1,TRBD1,CSGGTGGTEAFF,TGCAGCGGGGGGACAGGGGGTACTGAAGCTTTCTTT
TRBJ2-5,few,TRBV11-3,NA,CASSLTWGETQYF,TGTGCCAGCAGTCTTACTTGGGGAGAGACCCAGTACTTC
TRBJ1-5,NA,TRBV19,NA,CATRNSGPNQPQHF,TGTGCCACCCGGAATTCCGGTCCCAATCAGCCCCAGCATTTT
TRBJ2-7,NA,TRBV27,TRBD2,CASTHGGVKYF,TGTGCCAGCACGCACGGGGGGGTGAAGTACTTC
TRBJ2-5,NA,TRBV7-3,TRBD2,CASSKGRAREQYF,TGTGCCAGCAGTAAGGGGAGGGCCCGAGAGCAGTACTTC
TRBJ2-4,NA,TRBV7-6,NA,CASSLGQGLNIQYF,TGTGCCAGCAGCTTAGGCCAGGGATTGAACATTCAGTACTTC
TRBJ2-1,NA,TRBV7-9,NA,CASSLATITYNEQFF,TGTGCCAGCAGCTTAGCGACCATTACCTACAATGAGCAGTTCTTC
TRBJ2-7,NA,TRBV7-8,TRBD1,CASSLAGDSSYEQYF,TGTGCCAGCAGCTTAGCTGGGGACAGCTCCTACGAGCAGTACTTC
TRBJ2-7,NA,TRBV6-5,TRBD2,CASSFLSGSADEQYF,TGTGCCAGCAGTTTCCTAAGCGGGAGTGCGGACGAGCAGTACTTC
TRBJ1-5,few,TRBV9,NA,CASSADRARDPQPQHF,TGTGCCAGCAGCGCGGATCGGGCCAGGGACCCTCAGCCCCAGCATTTT
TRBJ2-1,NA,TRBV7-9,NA,CASSLVSYYNEQFF,TGTGCCAGCAGCTTAGTCTCTTACTACAATGAGCAGTTCTTC
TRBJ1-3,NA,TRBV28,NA,CASSLSRAPRGNTIYF,TGTGCCAGCAGCCTCTCCCGGGCCCCGAGGGGAAACACCATATATTTT
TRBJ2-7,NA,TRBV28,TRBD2,CASTAGLAGGPRYEQYF,TGTGCCAGCACCGCCGGACTAGCGGGAGGGCCCCGGTACGAGCAGTACTTC
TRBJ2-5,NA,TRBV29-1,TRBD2,CSVVPAGGQETQYF,TGCAGCGTTGTTCCAGCGGGAGGACAAGAGACCCAGTACTTC
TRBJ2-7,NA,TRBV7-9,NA,CASSLGGVYEQYF,TGTGCCAGCAGCTTAGGCGGCGTATACGAGCAGTACTTC
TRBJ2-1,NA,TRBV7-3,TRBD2,CASSFLAGVQNEQFF,TGTGCCAGCAGCTTCCTAGCGGGAGTACAAAATGAGCAGTTCTTC
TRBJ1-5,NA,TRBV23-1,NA,CASSQSDSYSNQPQHF,TGCGCCAGCAGTCAATCGGACAGTTATAGCAATCAGCCCCAGCATTTT